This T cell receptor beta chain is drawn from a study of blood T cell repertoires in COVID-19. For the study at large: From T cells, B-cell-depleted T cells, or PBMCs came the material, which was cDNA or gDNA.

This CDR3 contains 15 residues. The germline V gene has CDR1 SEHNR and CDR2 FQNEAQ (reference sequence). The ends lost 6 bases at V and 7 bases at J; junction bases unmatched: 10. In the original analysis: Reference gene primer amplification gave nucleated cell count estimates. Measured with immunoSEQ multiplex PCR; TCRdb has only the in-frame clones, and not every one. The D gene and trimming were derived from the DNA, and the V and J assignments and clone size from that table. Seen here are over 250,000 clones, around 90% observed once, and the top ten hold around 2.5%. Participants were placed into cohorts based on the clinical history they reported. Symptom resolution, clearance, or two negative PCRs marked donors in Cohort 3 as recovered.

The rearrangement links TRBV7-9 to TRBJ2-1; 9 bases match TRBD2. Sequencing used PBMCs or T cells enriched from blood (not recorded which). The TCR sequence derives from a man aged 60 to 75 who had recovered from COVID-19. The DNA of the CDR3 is TGTGCCAGCAGGAACGGCGCGGGAGGGGGTAATGAGCAGTTCTTC. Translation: CASRNGAGGGNEQFF.